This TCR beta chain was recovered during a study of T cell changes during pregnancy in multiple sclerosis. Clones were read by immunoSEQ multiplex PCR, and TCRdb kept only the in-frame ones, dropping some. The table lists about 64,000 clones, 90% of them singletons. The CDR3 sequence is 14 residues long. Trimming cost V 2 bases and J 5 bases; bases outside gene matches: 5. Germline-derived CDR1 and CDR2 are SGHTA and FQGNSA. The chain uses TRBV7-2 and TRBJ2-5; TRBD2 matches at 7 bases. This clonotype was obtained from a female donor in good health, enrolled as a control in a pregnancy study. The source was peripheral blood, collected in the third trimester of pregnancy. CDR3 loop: CASSLQAGAETQYF. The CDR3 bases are TGTGCCAGCAGCTTACAGGCGGGAGCGGAGACCCAGTACTTC.